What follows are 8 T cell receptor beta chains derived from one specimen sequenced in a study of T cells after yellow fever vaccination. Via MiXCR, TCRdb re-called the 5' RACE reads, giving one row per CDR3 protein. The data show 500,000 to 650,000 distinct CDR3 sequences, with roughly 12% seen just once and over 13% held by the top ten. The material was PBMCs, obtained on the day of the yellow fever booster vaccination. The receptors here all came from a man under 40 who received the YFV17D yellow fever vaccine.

CDR3 DNA sequence: TGTGCCAGCAGCCAGGCGGAGGGCTCCTCCTACGAGCAGTACTTC. This encodes CASSQAEGSSYEQYF. This chain links TRBV7-9 with TRBJ2-7; perhaps TRBD2 as D (6 bases). The CDR3 runs 15 residues. Germline loops: CDR1 SEHNR, CDR2 FQNEAQ (reference sequence). V shed 5 bases and J shed 0 bases, with 14 bases lying between them.

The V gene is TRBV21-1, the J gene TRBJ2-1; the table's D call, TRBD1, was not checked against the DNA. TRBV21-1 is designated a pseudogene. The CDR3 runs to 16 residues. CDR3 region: CASSKEWRATNREQFF. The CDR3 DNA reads TGTGCCAGCAGCAAAGAATGGCGGGCGACGAATAGGGAGCAGTTCTTC.

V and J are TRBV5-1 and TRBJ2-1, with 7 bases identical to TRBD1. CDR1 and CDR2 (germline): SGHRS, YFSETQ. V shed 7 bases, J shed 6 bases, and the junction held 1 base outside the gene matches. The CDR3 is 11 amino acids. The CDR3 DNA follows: TGCGCCAGCGGGACAGTCAATGAGCAGTTCTTC. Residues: CASGTVNEQFF.

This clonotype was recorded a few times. The CDR3 is CSARPGATGTEQYF. As DNA, the CDR3 is TGCAGTGCTAGACCTGGGGCCACCGGCACCGAGCAGTACTTC. The J gene is TRBJ2-7, the V gene TRBV20-1; tentatively, D is TRBD1 (5 bases). This CDR3 is built from 14 residues. Trimming pared 2 bases from V and 6 bases from J, leaving 17 bases between. CDR1 is DFQATT and CDR2 is SNEGSKA in the germline V gene (reference sequence).

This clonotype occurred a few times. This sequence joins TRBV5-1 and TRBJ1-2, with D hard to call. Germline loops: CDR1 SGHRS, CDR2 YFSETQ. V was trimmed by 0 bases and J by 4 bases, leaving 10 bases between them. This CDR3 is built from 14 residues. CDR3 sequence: CASSLDEKPYGYTF. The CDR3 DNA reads TGCGCCAGCAGCTTGGACGAGAAACCCTATGGCTACACCTTC. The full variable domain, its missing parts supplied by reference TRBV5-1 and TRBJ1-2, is KAGVTQTPRYLIKTRGQQVTLSCSPISGHRSVSWYQQTPGQGLQFLFEYFSETQRNKGNFPGRFSGRQFSNSRSEMNVSTLELGDSALYLCASSLDEKPYGYTFGSGTRLTVV.

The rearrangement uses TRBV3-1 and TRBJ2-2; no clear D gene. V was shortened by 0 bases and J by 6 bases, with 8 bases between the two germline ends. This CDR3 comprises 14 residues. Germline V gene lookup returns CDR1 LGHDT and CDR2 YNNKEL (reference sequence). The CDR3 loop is CASSQEGFAGELFF. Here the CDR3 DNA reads TGTGCCAGCAGCCAAGAGGGCTTCGCCGGGGAGCTGTTTTTT.

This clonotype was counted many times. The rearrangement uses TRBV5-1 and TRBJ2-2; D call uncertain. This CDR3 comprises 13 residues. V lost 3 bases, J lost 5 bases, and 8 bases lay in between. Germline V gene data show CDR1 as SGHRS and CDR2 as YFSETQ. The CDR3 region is CASSSQRTGELFF. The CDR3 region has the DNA TGCGCCAGCAGCTCGCAGAGGACCGGGGAGCTGTTTTTT.

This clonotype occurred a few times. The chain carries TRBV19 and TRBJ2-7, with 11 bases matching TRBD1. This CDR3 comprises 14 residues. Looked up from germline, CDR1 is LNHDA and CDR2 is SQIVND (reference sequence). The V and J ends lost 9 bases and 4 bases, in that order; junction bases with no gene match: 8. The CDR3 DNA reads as TGTGCCAGCGCCGAGGGACAGGGGGATTACGAGCAGTACTTC. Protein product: CASAEGQGDYEQYF.